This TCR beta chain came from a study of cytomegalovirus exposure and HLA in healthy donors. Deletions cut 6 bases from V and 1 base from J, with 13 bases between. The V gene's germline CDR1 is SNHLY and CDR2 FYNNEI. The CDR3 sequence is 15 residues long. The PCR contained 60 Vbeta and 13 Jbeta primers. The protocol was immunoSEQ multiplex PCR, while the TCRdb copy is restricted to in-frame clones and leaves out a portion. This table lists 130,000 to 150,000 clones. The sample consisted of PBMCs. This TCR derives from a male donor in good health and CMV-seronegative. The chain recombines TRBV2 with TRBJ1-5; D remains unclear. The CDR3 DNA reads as TGTGCCAGCAGAAACAGCATAGTGAGCAATCAGCCCCAGCATTTT. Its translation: CASRNSIVSNQPQHF.